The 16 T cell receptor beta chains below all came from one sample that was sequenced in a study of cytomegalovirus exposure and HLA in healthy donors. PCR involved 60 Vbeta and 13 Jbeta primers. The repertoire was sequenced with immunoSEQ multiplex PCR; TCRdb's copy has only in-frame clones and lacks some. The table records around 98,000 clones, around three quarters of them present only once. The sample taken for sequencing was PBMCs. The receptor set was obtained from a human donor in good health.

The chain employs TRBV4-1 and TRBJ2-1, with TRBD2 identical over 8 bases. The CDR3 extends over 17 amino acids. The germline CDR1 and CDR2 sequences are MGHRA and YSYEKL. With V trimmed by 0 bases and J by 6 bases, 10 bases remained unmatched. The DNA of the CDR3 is TGCGCCAGCAGCCAAGACTCTTCCGGGGGGGCCTCCAATGAGCAGTTCTTC. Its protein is CASSQDSSGGASNEQFF.

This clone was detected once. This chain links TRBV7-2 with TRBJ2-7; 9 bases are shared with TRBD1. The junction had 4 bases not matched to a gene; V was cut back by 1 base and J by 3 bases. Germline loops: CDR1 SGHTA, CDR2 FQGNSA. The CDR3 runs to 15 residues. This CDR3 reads CASSLGGTGYYEQYF. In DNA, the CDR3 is TGTGCCAGCAGCTTAGGCGGGACAGGGTACTACGAGCAGTACTTC.

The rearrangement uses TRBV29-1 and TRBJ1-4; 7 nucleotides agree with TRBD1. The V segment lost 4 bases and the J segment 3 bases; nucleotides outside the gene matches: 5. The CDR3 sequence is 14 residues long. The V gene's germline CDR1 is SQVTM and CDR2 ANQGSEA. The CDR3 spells CSVGQGLSNEKLFF. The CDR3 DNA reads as TGCAGCGTTGGACAGGGCCTCTCTAATGAAAAACTGTTTTTT.

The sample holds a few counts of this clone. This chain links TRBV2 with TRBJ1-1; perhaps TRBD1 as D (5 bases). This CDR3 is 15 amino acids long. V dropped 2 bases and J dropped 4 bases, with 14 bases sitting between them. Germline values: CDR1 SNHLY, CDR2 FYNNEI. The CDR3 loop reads CASSETTGPTTEAFF. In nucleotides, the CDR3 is TGTGCCAGCAGTGAAACCACAGGCCCCACCACTGAAGCTTTCTTT.

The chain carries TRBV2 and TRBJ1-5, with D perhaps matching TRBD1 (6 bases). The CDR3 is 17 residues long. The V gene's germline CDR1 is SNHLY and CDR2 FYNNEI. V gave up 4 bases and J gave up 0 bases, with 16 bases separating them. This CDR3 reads CASSGLQGIGSNQPQHF. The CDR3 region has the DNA TGTGCCAGCAGTGGCTTACAGGGAATTGGTAGCAATCAGCCCCAGCATTTT. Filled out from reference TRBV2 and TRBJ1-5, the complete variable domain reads EPEVTQTPSHQVTQMGQEVILRCVPISNHLYFYWYRQILGQKVEFLVSFYNNEISEKSEIFDDQFSVERPDGSNFTLKIRSTKLEDSAMYFCASSGLQGIGSNQPQHFGDGTRLSIL.

The DNA of the CDR3 is TGCGCCAGCAGCTTCACCGGGTTCTCCTACAATGAGCAGTTCTTC. This gives the protein CASSFTGFSYNEQFF. This chain joins TRBV5-1 and TRBJ2-1; no firm D call. The CDR3 loop spans 15 amino acids. Germline-derived CDR1 and CDR2 are SGHRS and YFSETQ. V was shortened by 2 bases and J by 0 bases, with 9 bases between the two germline ends.

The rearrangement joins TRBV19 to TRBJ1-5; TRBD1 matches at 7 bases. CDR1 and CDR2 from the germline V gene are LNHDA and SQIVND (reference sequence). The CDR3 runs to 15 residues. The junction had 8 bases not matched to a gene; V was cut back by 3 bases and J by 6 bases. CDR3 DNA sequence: TGTGCCAGTAGTATTATCCAGGGGGGCACTCAGCCCCAGCATTTT. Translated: CASSIIQGGTQPQHF. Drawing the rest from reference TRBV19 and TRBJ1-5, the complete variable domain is DGGITQSPKYLFRKEGQNVTLSCEQNLNHDAMYWYRQDPGQGLRLIYYSQIVNDFQKGDIAEGYSVSREKKESFPLTVTSAQKNPTAFYLCASSIIQGGTQPQHFGDGTRLSIL.

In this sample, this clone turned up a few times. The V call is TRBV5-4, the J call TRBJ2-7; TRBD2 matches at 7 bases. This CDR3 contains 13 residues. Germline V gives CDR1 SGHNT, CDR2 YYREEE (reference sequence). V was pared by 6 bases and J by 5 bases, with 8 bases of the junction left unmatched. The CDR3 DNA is TGTGCCAGCAAACACGAGGGAGGGCACGAGCAGTACTTC. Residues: CASKHEGGHEQYF.

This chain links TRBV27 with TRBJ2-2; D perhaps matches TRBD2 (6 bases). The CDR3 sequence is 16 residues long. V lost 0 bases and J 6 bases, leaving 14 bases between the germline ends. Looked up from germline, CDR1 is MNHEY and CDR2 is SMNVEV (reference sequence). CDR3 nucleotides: TGTGCCAGCAGTTTATCACTAGCTACCTACCCCGGGGAGCTGTTTTTT. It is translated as CASSLSLATYPGELFF.

CDR3 sequence: CASSLAGTGNNQPQHF. CDR3 sequence (DNA): TGTGCCAGCTCACTGGCCGGGACAGGGAACAATCAGCCCCAGCATTTT. This chain joins TRBV18 and TRBJ1-5; 9 nucleotides line up with TRBD1. Germline V lookup: CDR1 KGHSH, CDR2 LQKENI. V was pared by 4 bases and J by 3 bases, with 7 bases of the junction left unmatched. This CDR3 contains 16 residues.

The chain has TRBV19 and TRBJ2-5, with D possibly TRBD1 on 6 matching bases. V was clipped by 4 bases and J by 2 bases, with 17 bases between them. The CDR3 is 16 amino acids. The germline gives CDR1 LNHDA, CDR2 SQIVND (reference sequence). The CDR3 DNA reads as TGTGCCAGTAGTACTCAGGGGCTGGAGGTACAAGAGACCCAGTACTTC. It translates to CASSTQGLEVQETQYF. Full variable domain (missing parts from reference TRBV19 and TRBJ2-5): DGGITQSPKYLFRKEGQNVTLSCEQNLNHDAMYWYRQDPGQGLRLIYYSQIVNDFQKGDIAEGYSVSREKKESFPLTVTSAQKNPTAFYLCASSTQGLEVQETQYFGPGTRLLVL.

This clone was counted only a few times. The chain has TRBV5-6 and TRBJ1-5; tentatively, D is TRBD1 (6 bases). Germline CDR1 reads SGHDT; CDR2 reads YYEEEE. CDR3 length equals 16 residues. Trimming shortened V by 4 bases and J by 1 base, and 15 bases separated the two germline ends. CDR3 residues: CASSRAAGVSNQPQHF. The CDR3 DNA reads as TGTGCCAGCAGCAGGGCGGCAGGGGTCAGCAATCAGCCCCAGCATTTT.

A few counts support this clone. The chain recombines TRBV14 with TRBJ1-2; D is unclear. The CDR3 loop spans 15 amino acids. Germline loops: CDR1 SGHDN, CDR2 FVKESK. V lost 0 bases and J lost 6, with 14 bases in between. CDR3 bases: TGTGCCAGCAGCCAAGATATCCGGTCTCGGGATGGCTACACCTTC. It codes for CASSQDIRSRDGYTF. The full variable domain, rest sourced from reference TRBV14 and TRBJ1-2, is EAGVTQFPSHSVIEKGQTVTLRCDPISGHDNLYWYRRVMGKEIKFLLHFVKESKQDESGMPNNRFLAERTGGTYSTLKVQPAELEDSGVYFCASSQDIRSRDGYTFGSGTRLTVV.

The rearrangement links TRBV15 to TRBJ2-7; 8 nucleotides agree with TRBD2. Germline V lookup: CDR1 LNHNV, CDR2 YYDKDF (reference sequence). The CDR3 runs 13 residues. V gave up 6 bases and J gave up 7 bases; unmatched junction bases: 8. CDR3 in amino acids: CATREWAGGEQYF. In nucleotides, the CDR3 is TGTGCCACCAGGGAGTGGGCGGGAGGTGAGCAGTACTTC.

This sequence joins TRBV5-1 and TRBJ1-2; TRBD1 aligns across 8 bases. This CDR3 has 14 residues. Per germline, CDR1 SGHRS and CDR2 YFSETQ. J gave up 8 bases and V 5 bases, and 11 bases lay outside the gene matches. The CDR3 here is CASRSLTGAWGYTF. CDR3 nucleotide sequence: TGCGCCAGCAGATCATTGACAGGGGCATGGGGCTACACCTTC.

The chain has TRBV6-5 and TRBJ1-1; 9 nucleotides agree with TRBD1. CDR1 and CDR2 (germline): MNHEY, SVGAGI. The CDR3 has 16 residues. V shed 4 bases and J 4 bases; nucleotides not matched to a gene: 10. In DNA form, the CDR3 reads TGTGCCAGCAGTTCCCGACAGGGGGTTCTCGTCACTGAAGCTTTCTTT. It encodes CASSSRQGVLVTEAFF.